The rows below give T cell receptor beta chains drawn from one sample of a study of blood T cell repertoires in COVID-19. Sequencing used immunoSEQ multiplex PCR; TCRdb keeps in-frame clones, though not all of them. The table includes 90,000 to 110,000 clones, over 75% detected once. The specimen was peripheral blood. The receptors here all came from a woman aged 45 to 65 with acute or convalescent COVID-19. CDR3s include the opening cysteine and the closing phenylalanine or tryptophan. The D gene is left open where the match is weak. Not every row has a clone size; where given, it reads once, few, many or a size class.

D gene	clone size	V gene	J gene	CDR3 protein	CDR3 DNA
.	once	TRBV10-3	TRBJ2-7	CAITGDTVYEQYF	TGTGCCATCACCGGGGACACAGTCTACGAGCAGTACTTC
.	.	TRBV18	TRBJ1-1	CASSPMAGVDTEAFF	TGTGCCAGCTCACCAATGGCAGGGGTAGACACTGAAGCTTTCTTT
TRBD2	.	TRBV9	TRBJ2-1	CASSVGGAGNNEQFF	TGTGCCAGCAGCGTAGGGGGAGCGGGGAACAATGAGCAGTTCTTC
TRBD1	.	TRBV6-2/TRBV6-3	TRBJ1-1	CASSYRTGLDTEAFF	TGTGCCAGCAGTTACAGGACAGGGTTGGACACTGAAGCTTTCTTT
.	.	TRBV9	TRBJ1-2	CASSGFLLGGYTF	TGTGCCAGCAGCGGCTTTTTACTAGGAGGCTACACCTTC
.	few	TRBV12-5	TRBJ2-1	CASGSEGAYNEQFF	TGTGCTAGTGGTTCCGAGGGAGCCTACAATGAGCAGTTCTTC
TRBD1	.	TRBV6-6	TRBJ2-2	CASSPGQGYRTGELFF	TGTGCCAGCTCGCCGGGACAGGGATATAGAACCGGGGAGCTGTTTTTT
.	.	TRBV10-3	TRBJ1-2	CAISPGEGLWLDGYTF	TGTGCCATCTCGCCGGGGGAGGGCCTCTGGTTGGATGGCTACACCTTC
TRBD1	.	TRBV4-1	TRBJ1-2	CASSLGQGLGNYGYTF	TGCGCCAGCAGCCTAGGACAGGGGCTGGGTAACTATGGCTACACCTTC
TRBD2	.	TRBV15	TRBJ2-1	CATSRGGGSDNEQFF	TGTGCCACCAGCAGAGGGGGGGGTTCCGACAATGAGCAGTTCTTC
.	.	TRBV7-8	TRBJ1-1	CASRPTAGDTEAFF	TGTGCCAGCAGGCCGACGGCGGGGGACACTGAAGCTTTCTTT
TRBD2	.	TRBV19	TRBJ2-1	CASSIGLAGGSNEQFF	TGTGCCAGTAGTATCGGCCTAGCGGGGGGCTCCAATGAGCAGTTCTTC
TRBD1	.	TRBV5-1	TRBJ1-2	CASSFDRANYGYTF	TGCGCCAGCAGCTTCGACAGGGCGAACTATGGCTACACCTTC
TRBD2	.	TRBV24-1	TRBJ2-2	CATSDQTSGGLNTGELFF	TGTGCCACCAGTGACCAGACTAGCGGGGGGCTTAACACCGGGGAGCTGTTTTTT
TRBD2	.	TRBV3-1/TRBV3-2	TRBJ2-3	CASSRYETSGGTSSTDTQYF	TGTGCCAGCAGCCGGTATGAGACTAGCGGGGGGACCTCTAGCACAGATACGCAGTATTTT
TRBD1	.	TRBV20-1	TRBJ1-2	CSASTKLSGQSYGYTF	TGCAGTGCTAGTACCAAGCTATCGGGACAGAGCTATGGCTACACCTTC
.	.	TRBV28	TRBJ1-1	CASHPGGVPNTEAFF	TGTGCCAGCCACCCTGGCGGGGTCCCGAACACTGAAGCTTTCTTT
.	.	TRBV6-5	TRBJ2-3	CASSPQGGGLDTQYF	TGTGCCAGCAGTCCCCAGGGTGGCGGCTTGGATACGCAGTATTTT
.	.	TRBV6-1	TRBJ2-4	CASSEFQGQAKNIQYF	TGTGCCAGCAGTGAATTCCAGGGGCAGGCCAAAAACATTCAGTACTTC
TRBD2	.	TRBV5-1	TRBJ2-3	CASSPGLAVFGGTDTQYF	TGCGCCAGCAGCCCCGGACTAGCGGTCTTCGGGGGCACAGATACGCAGTATTTT
.	.	TRBV28	TRBJ1-5	CASFGAARGGAQHF	TGTGCCAGCTTTGGTGCGGCCCGCGGGGGAGCCCAGCATTTT
.	.	TRBV18	TRBJ1-1	CASSSGRGNTEAFF	TGTGCCAGCTCCTCGGGGAGGGGGAACACTGAAGCTTTCTTT
.	.	TRBV5-1	TRBJ2-6	CASSLVYGANVLTF	TGCGCCAGCAGCTTGGTGTATGGGGCCAACGTCCTGACTTTC
.	few	TRBV19	TRBJ1-1	CASRAHRDLPEAFF	TGTGCCAGTCGAGCCCACAGGGATCTCCCTGAAGCTTTCTTT
.	.	TRBV6-5	TRBJ1-1	CASSLGQNTEAFF	TGTGCCAGCAGCCTTGGACAGAACACTGAAGCTTTCTTT
TRBD1	.	TRBV25-1	TRBJ1-5	CASSGQGDFSNQPQHF	TGTGCCAGCAGTGGCCAGGGGGACTTTAGCAATCAGCCCCAGCATTTT
TRBD1	.	TRBV7-8	TRBJ2-7	CASSPHPGTVYEQYF	TGTGCCAGCAGCCCACACCCCGGGACAGTATACGAGCAGTACTTC
.	.	TRBV7-3	TRBJ1-2	CASSLMGGEGKSYTF	TGTGCCAGCAGCTTAATGGGGGGAGAGGGGAAGAGCTACACCTTC
TRBD1	.	TRBV3-1/TRBV3-2	TRBJ1-2	CASRLQGAHGYTF	TGTGCCAGCAGACTACAGGGGGCGCATGGCTACACCTTC
.	.	TRBV18	TRBJ2-7	CASSPPSSYEQYF	TGTGCCAGCTCACCGCCCAGCTCCTACGAGCAGTACTTC
.	once	TRBV7-4	TRBJ2-7	CASSPYYEQYF	TGTGCCAGCAGCCCCTATTACGAGCAGTACTTC
.	few	TRBV28	TRBJ1-5	CASREGDQPQHF	TGTGCCAGCAGGGAGGGTGATCAGCCCCAGCATTTT
TRBD2	.	TRBV19	TRBJ2-7	CASSLAGGQYEQYF	TGTGCCAGTAGCCTAGCGGGGGGGCAGTACGAGCAGTACTTC
TRBD1	.	TRBV6-5	TRBJ1-2	CASRGTGKVAGGYTF	TGTGCCAGCAGGGGGACAGGGAAAGTTGCAGGGGGCTACACCTTC
TRBD2	.	TRBV19	TRBJ2-5	CASSFRLAGRETQYF	TGTGCCAGTAGTTTCCGACTAGCGGGGCGAGAGACCCAGTACTTC
.	.	TRBV5-5	TRBJ1-1	CASSILNQGTEAFF	TGTGCCAGCTCAATCCTGAACCAGGGAACTGAAGCTTTCTTT
.	.	TRBV18	TRBJ1-5	CASSGSAGQPQHF	TGTGCCAGCTCAGGTAGTGCGGGGCAGCCCCAGCATTTT
.	.	TRBV7-2	TRBJ1-5	CASSSGHPNQPQHF	TGTGCCAGCAGCTCTGGACACCCTAATCAGCCCCAGCATTTT
.	.	TRBV7-2	TRBJ2-3	CASSSEGSDTQYF	TGTGCCAGCAGCTCGGAGGGTTCAGATACGCAGTATTTT
.	.	TRBV5-4	TRBJ1-2	CASSLDRVAYGYTF	TGTGCCAGCAGCTTGGACAGGGTGGCCTATGGCTACACCTTC